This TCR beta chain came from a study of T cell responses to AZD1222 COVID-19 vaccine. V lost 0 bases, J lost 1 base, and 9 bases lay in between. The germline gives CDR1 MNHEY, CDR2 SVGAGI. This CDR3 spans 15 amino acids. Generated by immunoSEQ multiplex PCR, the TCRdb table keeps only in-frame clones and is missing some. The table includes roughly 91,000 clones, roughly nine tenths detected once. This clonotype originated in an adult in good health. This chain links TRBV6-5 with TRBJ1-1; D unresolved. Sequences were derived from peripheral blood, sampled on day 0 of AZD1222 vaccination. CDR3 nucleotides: TGTGCCAGCAGTTACTCCCGGGCCTCGAACACTGAAGCTTTCTTT. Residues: CASSYSRASNTEAFF.